This T cell receptor (beta chain) derives from a study of pediatric ulcerative colitis (dated by TCRdb to the late 2010s). Study-wide context: Pancolitis was present in several ulcerative colitis patients and left-sided colitis in two, and histology consistent with ulcerative colitis was found in all of these patients. From under ten newly diagnosed, treatment-naive pediatric ulcerative colitis patients and a handful of non-IBD control children, paired blood and rectal samples were collected. The Pediatric Ulcerative Colitis Activity Index classified a couple of patients as having mild disease, four as having moderate disease and three as having acute severe colitis. Study-level results and caveats: Repertoires were derived from total lymphocyte DNA, so rare subsets such as regulatory T cells may have patterns not reflected. Autologous blood-rectal clonal overlap was significantly higher in ulcerative colitis patients than in controls, suggesting increased T cell trafficking to inflamed tissue. Features of the rectal repertoire distinguished controls, mild-moderate colitis patients and acute severe colitis patients, and in acute severe colitis rectal diversity was lower because of clonal expansions. A couple of rectal CDR3 clonotypes turned up in every ulcerative colitis patient but in none of the controls. Rectal pinch biopsies may have included blood-derived T cells, especially in patients with overt colitis. Only a handful of individuals were included in the healthy control group, which was small. For technical reasons, substantially fewer templates were yielded by the blood samples of two patients, and these blood samples were excluded from blood-rectal overlap analysis.

Comments on this clone: Its antigen remains undetermined. No much larger clone is present one base from it, and per-base qualities are unavailable.

Reading the germline V gene gives CDR1 MDHEN and CDR2 SYDVKM. From the cysteine through the phenylalanine, the CDR3 covers 15 amino acids. Just the 45-base CDR3 DNA is kept, in frame starting at base 1. Compared with germline, V lacks 6 bases and J lacks 0 bases; bases without a gene match: 5. Rearranged CDR3 beta regions were amplified from genomic DNA with multiplex V and J primers using the immunoSEQ TRB Survey service. To keep depth equal across samples, survey-level sequencing depth of up to 500,000 reads per sample was applied. The libraries were purified and pooled, then sequenced using Illumina technology. The authors' pipeline ran thus. immunoSEQ online tools were used for productive clonality, sample overlap, pairwise scatters, CDR3 beta length, V/D/J gene usage and productiveness. Calculated diversity was defined as the number of unique rearrangements divided by total templates times 100, and Shannon and Simpson indices were additionally computed. For principal component analysis, Z-score normalized data were analyzed with the R prcomp function and the ggbiplot package. Morisita's index was used to quantify blood-rectal clonal overlap within each subject. The source is immuneACCESS, and TCRdb retained only in-frame sequences with V and J called. Part of the clones is not carried over; for the studies checked, unresolved V genes explain less than half of this, and the remainder is unexplained. D and trimming were read from the DNA, whereas the V and J calls and clone size are those reported in that table. The sample table contains about 22,000 clones; only one count was recorded for 71% of them. The ten largest clonotypes hold roughly a sixth of the sample.

During colonoscopy, one to two pinch biopsies were obtained from the rectum for research. Ulcerative colitis patients had received no immunosuppressive medication before the diagnostic colonoscopy. Before DNA was isolated, the rectal biopsies underwent proteinase K digestion. The Wizard kit (Promega) was used to extract genomic DNA from the blood and intestinal samples. This clonotype was sampled from a boy between 10 and 17 years old with severe ulcerative colitis. This chain joins TRBV28 to TRBJ2-3, with TRBD2 matching 8 junction bases. The specimen was gut tissue. The bases read TGTGCCAGCAGGATCGGGGGGGCTAGCACAGATACGCAGTATTTT. This translates into CASRIGGASTDTQYF.